The 27 T cell receptor beta chains presented below share a single source sample, sequenced in a study of shared clonotypes between healthy human individuals. As defined, naive CD8 cells were CD45RO-negative and positively selected for CCR7, with terminally differentiated effector memory CD45RA+ cells excluded. Only in-frame clones appear in the TCRdb table, and some are missing; sequencing was by immunoSEQ multiplex PCR. The data hold 1.5 million to 2.5 million clones, with about 95% observed a single time. Sequenced sample: naive CD8+ T cells sorted from blood. Every receptor here comes from a young man in good health.

CDR3 sequence reads: CASPAGLAGGPAEQFF. DNA of the CDR3: TGTGCCAGCCCCGCCGGCCTAGCGGGAGGGCCTGCCGAGCAGTTCTTC. This rearrangement joins TRBV2 to TRBJ2-1; TRBD2 matches at 12 bases. The CDR3 is 16 residues long. Germline V gene lookup returns CDR1 SNHLY and CDR2 FYNNEI. The J segment lost 10 bases and the V segment lost 8 bases, leaving 15 bases of the junction unmatched.

The chain recombines TRBV9 with TRBJ2-3; TRBD2 matches 7 bases. V shed 4 bases and J 0 bases; nucleotides not matched to a gene: 17. This CDR3 region has 19 residues. Germline-derived CDR1 and CDR2 are SGDLS and YYNGEE. The CDR3 bases are TGTGCCAGCAGCCCAGGCCCTTCGGGCGGGAGCGCTAGCACAGATACGCAGTATTTT. It codes for CASSPGPSGGSASTDTQYF. Supplemented by reference TRBV9 and TRBJ2-3, the full variable domain reads DSGVTQTPKHLITATGQRVTLRCSPRSGDLSVYWYQQSLDQGLQFLIQYYNGEERAKGNILERFSAQQFPDLHSELNLSSLELGDSALYFCASSPGPSGGSASTDTQYFGPGTRLTVL.

This clone was seen a single time. The rearrangement links TRBV29-1 to TRBJ2-3; no definite D call. This CDR3 is built from 13 residues. Per the germline V gene, CDR1 is SQVTM and CDR2 is ANQGSEA. Trimming stripped 5 bases from V and 0 bases from J, with 9 bases between. CDR3: CSVFSSSTDTQYF. The CDR3 DNA reads as TGCAGCGTTTTTAGCAGTAGCACAGATACGCAGTATTTT.

The chain is built from TRBV6-5 and TRBJ2-7; D possibly corresponds to TRBD2 (6 bases). The CDR3 is 16 amino acids. V lost 0 bases to trimming and J lost 4 bases, with 16 bases between them. Germline loops: CDR1 MNHEY, CDR2 SVGAGI. CDR3 loop: CASSYSVGEEGYEQYF. CDR3 DNA: TGTGCCAGCAGTTACTCGGTGGGGGAGGAAGGGTACGAGCAGTACTTC.

The V gene is TRBV27, the J gene TRBJ2-3, with 11 nucleotides matching TRBD2. V shed 3 bases and J 7 bases; nucleotides not matched to a gene: 6. CDR3 size: 15 residues. CDR1 and CDR2 (germline): MNHEY, SMNVEV (reference sequence). The CDR3 here is CASSFLTSGMNTQYF. The CDR3, as DNA: TGTGCCAGCAGTTTCCTGACTAGCGGGATGAATACGCAGTATTTT.

The J gene is TRBJ2-7, the V gene TRBV10-1, with a weak D call TRBD2 (6 bases). The CDR3 length is 14 residues. V lost 3 bases and J 3 bases, leaving 12 bases between the germline ends. The V gene's germline CDR1 is WNHNN and CDR2 SYGVQD (reference sequence). CDR3 coding DNA: TGCGCCAGCAGTGATTCGGGACTCGGCTACGAGCAGTACTTC. Its translation: CASSDSGLGYEQYF.

The chain is built from TRBV6-6 and TRBJ2-5; a weak D match, TRBD2 (5 bases). CDR1 is MNHNY, CDR2 SVGAGI, per germline (reference sequence). The ends were cut back, 2 bases at V and 4 bases at J, with 8 bases in the middle. The CDR3 spans 13 residues. CDR3 sequence (DNA): TGTGCCAGCAGTTACCTCGGGGTAGAGACCCAGTACTTC. It encodes CASSYLGVETQYF.

The V call is TRBV4-1, the J call TRBJ2-7; D possibly corresponds to TRBD1 (5 bases). The CDR3 length is 13 residues. Germline values: CDR1 MGHRA, CDR2 YSYEKL. Deletions cut 2 bases from V and 4 bases from J, with 9 bases between. In nucleotides, the CDR3 is TGCGCCAGCAGCCAATACCAGGGTTACGAGCAGTACTTC. It is translated as CASSQYQGYEQYF.

The rearrangement joins TRBV9 to TRBJ1-4; no reliable D call. Germline V gene data show CDR1 as SGDLS and CDR2 as YYNGEE. V lost 0 bases and J 8 bases, leaving 11 bases between the germline ends. The CDR3 extends over 14 amino acids. The CDR3 DNA is TGTGCCAGCAGCGTAGCAATGGTGGGAGAAAAACTGTTTTTT. Protein sequence: CASSVAMVGEKLFF.

The rearrangement links TRBV5-6 to TRBJ2-7; tentatively, D is TRBD1 or TRBD2 (6 bases each). CDR1 SGHDT and CDR2 YYEEEE come from the germline V gene. The V gene lost 5 bases and the J gene lost 3 bases, with 24 bases spanning the gap. This CDR3 comprises 17 residues. The CDR3 protein is CASRAEGIGGSLYEQYF. The CDR3 region has the DNA TGTGCCAGCAGGGCTGAGGGGATCGGGGGCTCCCTCTACGAGCAGTACTTC.

This sequence joins TRBV30 and TRBJ2-5; D gene ambiguous. There are 13 residues in the CDR3. V was trimmed by 5 bases and J by 7 bases, leaving 17 bases between them. Germline CDR1 GTSNPN, CDR2 SVGIG (reference sequence). The CDR3 coding sequence is TGTGCCTGGTGTCCGACAATTTTGGGGACCCAGTACTTC. This codes for CAWCPTILGTQYF. Using reference TRBV30 and TRBJ2-5 for the parts outside the CDR3, the full variable domain is SQTIHQWPATLVQPVGSPLSLECTVEGTSNPNLYWYRQAAGRGLQLLFYSVGIGQISSEVPQNLSASRPQDRQFILSSKKLLLSDSGFYLCAWCPTILGTQYFGPGTRLLVL.

CDR3 DNA sequence: TGTGCATGGGCGGGGCGGCCTTTTTACGAGCAGTACTTC. This translates into CAWAGRPFYEQYF. This sequence joins TRBV30 and TRBJ2-7; tentatively, D is TRBD2 (6 bases). This CDR3 comprises 13 residues. Germline loops: CDR1 GTSNPN, CDR2 SVGIG (reference sequence).

For this clone: Other DNA sequences within the sample encode an identical CDR3. CDR3 DNA: TGTGCCAGCAGTTTATTAGGGGGGAACACAGATACGCAGTATTTT. It yields the protein CASSLLGGNTDTQYF. This chain uses TRBV27 with TRBJ2-3; D assignment may be TRBD1 or TRBD2 (6 bases each). The CDR3 is made up of 15 amino acids. CDR1 and CDR2 from the germline V gene are MNHEY and SMNVEV (reference sequence). V gave up 1 base and J gave up 2 bases, with 10 bases separating them.

CDR3 coding DNA: TGTGCCAGCAGTGACGTCGGAGGGGATGAAAAACTGTTTTTT. Residues: CASSDVGGDEKLFF. V is TRBV6-1 and J is TRBJ1-4; perhaps TRBD1 as D (5 bases). CDR1 and CDR2 from the germline V gene are MNHNS and SASEGT. Trimming pared 3 bases from V and 6 bases from J, leaving 11 bases between. This CDR3 has 14 amino acids.

This sequence joins TRBV19 and TRBJ1-1; 8 nucleotides match TRBD1. The V and J ends lost 6 bases and 6 bases, in that order; junction bases with no gene match: 12. The CDR3 loop spans 15 amino acids. Germline V lookup: CDR1 LNHDA, CDR2 SQIVND (reference sequence). CDR3 bases: TGTGCCAGTAGGCCGTCACAGGGGGGAGAGTCTGAAGCTTTCTTT. This gives the protein CASRPSQGGESEAFF.

This chain connects TRBV7-8 to TRBJ1-3; the match to TRBD1 covers 8 bases. The CDR3 has 15 amino acids. The V and J ends lost 5 bases and 7 bases, in that order; junction bases with no gene match: 10. CDR1 is SGHVS, CDR2 FQNEAQ, per germline. The CDR3 region has the DNA TGTGCCAGCAGCCCCACAGGGGGTATCGGTAACACCATATATTTT. Its protein product is CASSPTGGIGNTIYF.

The chain has TRBV12-5 and TRBJ2-7, with a weak D call TRBD1 (5 bases). The CDR3 has 13 residues. Germline CDR1 is LGHNT and CDR2 is FRNRAP. Trimming took off 0 bases at V and 6 bases at J, with 9 bases between the two ends. The CDR3 region is CASGLVWGSEQYF. CDR3 sequence (DNA): TGTGCTAGTGGTTTGGTATGGGGCTCCGAGCAGTACTTC.

A single count supports this clone. Other DNA sequences in this specimen translate into the identical CDR3. The chain is built from TRBV6-5 and TRBJ2-7, with D perhaps matching TRBD2 (5 bases). From germline, CDR1 is MNHEY and CDR2 SVGAGI. V lost 3 bases, J lost 0 bases, and 9 bases lay in between. The length of the CDR3 is 14 residues. The CDR3 loop is CASSYRTDSYEQYF. In DNA form, the CDR3 reads TGTGCCAGCAGTTATAGGACTGACTCCTACGAGCAGTACTTC.

V is TRBV18 and J is TRBJ2-7, with D possibly TRBD1 on 6 matching bases. Germline CDR1 reads KGHSH; CDR2 reads LQKENI. The ends were cut back, 6 bases at V and 2 bases at J, with 8 bases in the middle. CDR3 length: 12 residues. The CDR3 nucleotides read TGTGCCAGCTCCAAGGGGGCCTACGAGCAGTACTTC. This codes for CASSKGAYEQYF.

The chain recombines TRBV27 with TRBJ2-2; no clear D. The CDR3 spans 16 residues. Germline CDR1 and CDR2: MNHEY and SMNVEV (reference sequence). V lost 5 bases and J 3 bases, leaving 16 bases between the germline ends. The CDR3 sequence: CASSPLWEVDTGELFF. The DNA of the CDR3 is TGTGCCAGCAGTCCGCTGTGGGAAGTAGACACCGGGGAGCTGTTTTTT.

The chain has TRBV9 and TRBJ1-4; D unclear. The V end lost 2 bases, the J end lost 2 bases, and 4 bases lay between the germline ends. The CDR3 is 13 amino acids. In germline, CDR1 is SGDLS, CDR2 YYNGEE. As DNA, the CDR3 is TGTGCCAGCAGCGTTGACACTAATGAAAAACTGTTTTTT. It is translated as CASSVDTNEKLFF.

The chain joins TRBV6-4 to TRBJ1-2; TRBD1 might be the D (6 bases). The CDR3 covers 16 residues. The germline CDR1 and CDR2 sequences are MRHNA and SNTAGT. The germline V and J ends were trimmed by 5 bases and 6 bases, with 22 bases remaining between them. This CDR3 is CASSPKKGQGLDGYTF. The CDR3 DNA is TGTGCCAGCAGTCCTAAAAAAGGGCAGGGGTTGGATGGCTACACCTTC.

V and J are TRBV27 and TRBJ2-3, with 8 bases aligning to TRBD2. Germline values: CDR1 MNHEY, CDR2 SMNVEV (reference sequence). V trimming: 0 bases; J trimming: 4 bases; junction bases outside the gene matches: 3. The CDR3 consists of 15 residues. In nucleotides, the CDR3 is TGTGCCAGCAGTTTATCCGGACTAGCCTCAGATACGCAGTATTTT. This gives the protein CASSLSGLASDTQYF.

V usage is TRBV11-2 and J usage is TRBJ1-2; possibly TRBD1 for D (5 bases). The CDR3 runs 16 residues. V was shortened by 1 base and J by 4 bases, with 16 bases between the two germline ends. Germline V lookup: CDR1 SGHAT, CDR2 FQNNGV. CDR3 in DNA: TGTGCCAGCAGCTTAGGCCCGGGGGGATCGCTCTATGGCTACACCTTC. Translated: CASSLGPGGSLYGYTF.

The chain has TRBV4-3 and TRBJ2-2, with 7 bases identical to TRBD1. Trimming cost V 3 bases and J 6 bases; bases outside gene matches: 7. Germline lookup yields CDR1 LGHNA and CDR2 YSLEER. CDR3 length: 15 residues. The CDR3: CASSQVWDSPGELFF. CDR3 in DNA: TGCGCCAGCAGCCAGGTTTGGGACAGCCCCGGGGAGCTGTTTTTT.

The chain combines TRBV27 with TRBJ2-7; D may match TRBD1 or TRBD2 (5 bases each). The CDR3 extends over 16 amino acids. Between the trimmed V and J ends, which lost 5 bases and 3 bases, there was a span of 20 bases. CDR1 and CDR2 from the germline V gene are MNHEY and SMNVEV (reference sequence). The DNA of the CDR3 is TGTGCCAGCAGTCCCTCCCGGGGCGAACGGGACTACGAGCAGTACTTC. Translation gives CASSPSRGERDYEQYF.

This rearrangement joins TRBV18 to TRBJ2-7; D gene unclear. Germline CDR1 is KGHSH and CDR2 is LQKENI. The CDR3 totals 15 residues. V lost 2 bases and J 3 bases, leaving 14 bases between the germline ends. This CDR3 reads CASSPLDGDLYEQYF. In DNA form, the CDR3 reads TGTGCCAGCTCACCATTAGATGGTGACCTCTACGAGCAGTACTTC.